One sample yielded the 17 T cell receptor beta chains listed below, sequenced in a study of chemoradiotherapy in HPV16-positive cancers. Sequenced by immunoSEQ multiplex PCR; TCRdb stores in-frame clones only, minus some. The repertoire consists of about 25,000 clones, with roughly 92% occurring once and the leading ten covering about a fifth. The sample consisted of blood, taken from a patient who underwent chemoradiotherapy. All receptors come from a human donor with HPV-associated anogenital cancer.

The CDR3 DNA sequence: TGTGCCAGCAGCTCACGTCTTGGAATTATGGACGAGCAGTACTTC. Translated: CASSSRLGIMDEQYF. J is TRBJ2-7 and V is TRBV5-5; unclear D gene. CDR1 is SGHKS, CDR2 YYEKEE, per germline (reference sequence). The V end was cut by 3 bases, the J end by 5 bases, with 18 bases between. The CDR3 spans 15 residues. Full variable domain (outside the CDR3, taken from reference TRBV5-5 and TRBJ2-7): DAGVTQSPTHLIKTRGQQVTLRCSPISGHKSVSWYQQVLGQGPQFIFQYYEKEERGRGNFPDRFSARQFPNYSSELNVNALLLGDSALYLCASSSRLGIMDEQYFGPGTRLTVT.

This sequence joins TRBV7-2 and TRBJ2-5, with TRBD1 matching 10 bases. The V gene end was trimmed by 2 bases and the J gene end by 4 bases; junction bases not matched to a gene: 1. Germline CDR1 and CDR2: SGHTA and FQGNSA. The CDR3 covers 14 residues. Here the CDR3 reads CASSLRQGAETQYF. CDR3 in DNA: TGTGCCAGCAGCTTAAGACAGGGGGCAGAGACCCAGTACTTC.

The rearrangement links TRBV10-3 to TRBJ2-7; the D is unclear. Per the germline V gene, CDR1 is ENHRY and CDR2 is SYGVKD. The CDR3 has 13 amino acids. The V gene lost 3 bases and the J gene lost 7 bases, with 13 bases spanning the gap. The CDR3 protein is CAISEGFRLEQYF. CDR3 in DNA: TGTGCCATCAGTGAAGGGTTCCGACTGGAGCAGTACTTC.

This chain uses TRBV5-8 with TRBJ2-7; D is perhaps TRBD1 (6 bases). The CDR3 loop spans 13 amino acids. The V gene lost 2 bases and the J gene lost 2 bases, with 8 bases spanning the gap. Germline V gives CDR1 SGHTS, CDR2 YDEGEE. CDR3 amino acids: CASSFRGAYEQYF. In DNA form, the CDR3 reads TGTGCCAGCAGCTTCAGGGGAGCCTACGAGCAGTACTTC.

The chain carries TRBV11-2 and TRBJ1-1; perhaps TRBD1 as D (6 bases). V gave up 5 bases and J gave up 7 bases, with 17 bases separating them. The CDR3 spans 14 residues. The germline gives CDR1 SGHAT, CDR2 FQNNGV. The CDR3 DNA reads as TGTGCCAGCAGCCTCTTTACAGGGACGGGTGAAGCTTTCTTT. Translating it yields CASSLFTGTGEAFF.

The chain is built from TRBV2 and TRBJ1-2; the match to TRBD1 covers 10 bases. This CDR3 region has 14 residues. Germline lookup yields CDR1 SNHLY and CDR2 FYNNEI. The trim removed 1 base at V and 8 bases at J, leaving 4 bases unmatched. The CDR3 sequence: CASSEGTGGRGYTF. The DNA for the CDR3 is TGTGCCAGCAGTGAAGGGACAGGGGGGCGCGGCTACACCTTC.

The V call is TRBV9, the J call TRBJ2-2; D uncertain. CDR1 and CDR2 from the germline V gene are SGDLS and YYNGEE. This CDR3 is 13 amino acids long. The V gene lost 7 bases and the J gene lost 0 bases, with 7 bases spanning the gap. The CDR3 sequence is CASGRANTGELFF. CDR3 nucleotide sequence: TGTGCCAGCGGAAGGGCGAACACCGGGGAGCTGTTTTTT.

J is TRBJ1-5 and V is TRBV4-1; D perhaps matches TRBD1 (5 bases). Germline CDR1 is MGHRA and CDR2 is YSYEKL. V was shortened by 0 bases and J by 1 base, with 7 bases between the two germline ends. The CDR3 totals 15 residues. The CDR3 reads CASSQDSGSNQPQHF. CDR3 nucleotides: TGCGCCAGCAGCCAAGATTCAGGGAGCAATCAGCCCCAGCATTTT.

The chain recombines TRBV4-1 with TRBJ2-2; 10 bases fit TRBD2. V trimming: 1 base; J trimming: 8 bases; junction bases outside the gene matches: 10. The CDR3 loop spans 17 amino acids. Germline V CDR1 and CDR2: MGHRA, YSYEKL. The CDR3, as DNA: TGCGCCAGCAGCCAAGGGCGGAGACTAGCGGGCCCTGGGGAGCTGTTTTTT. Protein: CASSQGRRLAGPGELFF.

This rearrangement joins TRBV11-2 to TRBJ1-2, with 7 bases aligning to TRBD1. The CDR3 sequence is 14 residues long. Germline V lookup: CDR1 SGHAT, CDR2 FQNNGV. Losses at the gene ends were 1 base for V and 8 bases for J; bases not matched to a gene: 7. The CDR3 nucleotides read TGTGCCAGCAGCTTAGGGTTGAACAGGGGCGGCTACACCTTC. Translating it yields CASSLGLNRGGYTF.

This sequence joins TRBV9 and TRBJ2-1; 7 positions agree with TRBD1. Trimming took 0 bases from V and 2 from J; bases not matched to a gene: 8. Germline-derived CDR1 and CDR2 are SGDLS and YYNGEE. The length of the CDR3 is 17 residues. CDR3 coding DNA: TGTGCCAGCAGCGTAGCTAGTGGGACAGAGACCTACAATGAGCAGTTCTTC. Encoded protein: CASSVASGTETYNEQFF.

The chain joins TRBV7-9 to TRBJ2-1, with TRBD2 matching over 13 bases. The CDR3 is 15 amino acids. Germline V gives CDR1 SEHNR, CDR2 FQNEAQ (reference sequence). J lost 5 bases, V lost 6 bases, and 4 bases had no gene match. CDR3 amino acids: CASSSGTSGNNEQFF. Here the CDR3 DNA reads TGTGCCAGCAGTTCCGGGACTAGCGGGAACAATGAGCAGTTCTTC.

This clone was picked up one time. This chain uses TRBV7-2 with TRBJ1-1; D is unclear. Germline loops: CDR1 SGHTA, CDR2 FQGNSA. Trimming shortened V by 2 bases and J by 7 bases, and 14 bases separated the two germline ends. There are 14 residues in the CDR3. The CDR3 nucleotides read TGTGCCAGCAGCTTACTAGGGCGCACCCTTGAAGCTTTCTTT. This encodes CASSLLGRTLEAFF.

The chain uses TRBV6-5 and TRBJ2-3, with D possibly being TRBD1 (6 bases). V was cut by 0 bases and J by 3 bases, with 10 bases left in between. This CDR3 contains 15 residues. Germline CDR1 and CDR2: MNHEY and SVGAGI. In nucleotides, the CDR3 is TGTGCCAGCAGTTACTCGATGCAGGGGACAGATACGCAGTATTTT. Residues: CASSYSMQGTDTQYF.

This clone was detected only once. V is TRBV20-1 and J is TRBJ2-7, with unresolved D. CDR1 DFQATT and CDR2 SNEGSKA come from the germline V gene (reference sequence). CDR3 size: 10 residues. Trimming took 2 bases from V and 3 from J, leaving 2 bases between them. CDR3 in amino acids: CSARLYEQYF. CDR3 coding DNA: TGCAGTGCTAGACTCTACGAGCAGTACTTC.

V is TRBV29-1 and J is TRBJ1-2; 12 bases align to TRBD1. Trimming cost V 4 bases and J 5 bases; bases outside gene matches: 14. The CDR3 loop spans 17 amino acids. Germline V gives CDR1 SQVTM, CDR2 ANQGSEA. CDR3 region: CSVVGTRDRGLLYGYTF. CDR3 coding DNA: TGCAGCGTTGTAGGGACCCGGGACAGGGGGCTTTTGTATGGCTACACCTTC.

J is TRBJ2-1 and V is TRBV5-5, with D unresolved. Germline lookup yields CDR1 SGHKS and CDR2 YYEKEE (reference sequence). The CDR3 has 14 amino acids. V was pared by 0 bases and J by 5 bases, with 9 bases between. CDR3 residues: CASSLVGTDNEQFF. In DNA form, the CDR3 reads TGTGCCAGCAGCTTGGTTGGAACGGACAATGAGCAGTTCTTC.